The 27 T cell receptor beta chains reported below all come from one sample, sequenced in a study of T-cell memory formation after mild COVID-19. A single record per CDR3 protein comes from TCRdb applying MiXCR to the 5' RACE reads. This sample yields approximately 300,000 distinct CDR3 sequences, of which roughly 8.2% are seen a single time; 20% to 25% belongs to the top ten. Sequencing was performed on PBMCs or a T cell subset sorted from them (not recorded which). The source of these receptors is a young man who had mild COVID-19 (a few samples of this study predate the infection). Cell type and time point are not known.

This clonotype was counted at least ten times. The chain couples TRBV7-3 to TRBJ2-3; TRBD2 might be the D (6 bases). The CDR3 runs to 17 residues. V was pared by 5 bases and J by 2 bases, with 20 bases between. Germline V gene lookup returns CDR1 SGHTA and CDR2 FQGTGA. The DNA for the CDR3 is TGTGCCAGCAGCACCCGGGATGGGCGGGAAAACACAGATACGCAGTATTTT. Its translation: CASSTRDGRENTDTQYF.

This clonotype showed up many times. This rearrangement joins TRBV5-1 to TRBJ2-7; 8 bases align to TRBD2. After removal of 4 bases from V and 3 bases from J, the junction contained 9 bases not matched to a gene. Germline V gene lookup returns CDR1 SGHRS and CDR2 YFSETQ. The CDR3 loop spans 15 amino acids. CDR3 sequence reads: CASSILTSVDYEQYF. The CDR3 region has the DNA TGCGCCAGCAGCATATTGACTAGCGTCGACTACGAGCAGTACTTC.

V and J are TRBV6-5 and TRBJ1-3; perhaps TRBD1 as D (5 bases). The germline V gene encodes CDR1 MNHEY and CDR2 SVGAGI. CDR3 size: 16 residues. Trimming took 0 bases from V and 0 from J, leaving 9 bases between them. CDR3 residues: CASSYSGAYSGNTIYF. The CDR3 DNA reads as TGTGCCAGCAGTTACTCAGGGGCCTACTCTGGAAACACCATATATTTT.

The V and J genes are TRBV7-9 and TRBJ2-3, with 9 bases that match TRBD1. CDR3 length equals 17 residues. From germline, CDR1 is SEHNR and CDR2 FQNEAQ (reference sequence). V was pared by 0 bases and J by 9 bases, with 13 bases of the junction left unmatched. The DNA for the CDR3 is TGTGCCAGCAGCTTAGCTCGGGGACAGGGTAATGTTGGCACGCAGTATTTT. It codes for CASSLARGQGNVGTQYF.

For the CDR3, the DNA is TGCGCCAGCAGCTTGGCCCCCCCAGACACCGGGGAGCTGTTTTTT. This translates into CASSLAPPDTGELFF. The V and J genes are TRBV5-1 and TRBJ2-2; D not resolved. CDR3 length equals 15 residues. V lost 0 bases and J 3 bases, leaving 9 bases between the germline ends. In germline, CDR1 is SGHRS, CDR2 YFSETQ.

This clonotype was seen only a few times. This chain links TRBV12-3 or TRBV12-4 with TRBJ1-5, with TRBD1 matching over 8 bases. The trim removed 3 bases at V and 5 bases at J, leaving 6 bases unmatched. This CDR3 region has 15 residues. The CDR3 region is CASSFIGTGHQPQHF. Here the CDR3 DNA reads TGTGCCAGCAGTTTCATCGGGACAGGACATCAGCCCCAGCATTTT.

This clonotype was seen a few times. CDR3 bases: TGCGCCAGGGGGGGCGGGGGAGGAGAGACCCAGTACTTC. Translated: CARGGGGGETQYF. This chain links TRBV23-1 with TRBJ2-5, with a possible D match to TRBD2 (7 bases). TRBV23-1 is labeled an ORF, and its function is uncertain. V gave up 9 bases and J gave up 4 bases, with 15 bases separating them. The CDR3 has 13 residues.

This clonotype was seen more than once but under ten times. The chain carries TRBV12-5 and TRBJ2-7, with 11 bases matching TRBD1. This CDR3 contains 16 residues. Germline loops: CDR1 LGHNT, CDR2 FRNRAP. V was clipped by 0 bases and J by 7 bases; unmatched bases: 8. CDR3 coding DNA: TGTGCTAGTGGTTTGGTATGGACAGGGGGCTCGGGTGAGCAGTACTTC. It specifies CASGLVWTGGSGEQYF.

This clonotype was found a few times. The CDR3 DNA reads as TGCGCCAGCAGCTTGATCGGAGTCGCCGGATCACCCCTCCACTTT. It is translated as CASSLIGVAGSPLHF. The gene calls are TRBV5-1 and TRBJ1-6; no definite D call. CDR3 length: 15 amino acids. CDR1 and CDR2 (germline): SGHRS, YFSETQ. V lost 1 base to trimming and J lost 10 bases, with 15 bases between them.

The table lists this clonotype with a few counts. The chain combines TRBV20-1 with TRBJ1-5; D is uncertain. The CDR3 runs to 13 residues. Trimming removed 3 bases from V and 4 bases from J, with 10 bases in between. Germline CDR1 reads DFQATT; CDR2 reads SNEGSKA (reference sequence). The CDR3: CSARLEVNQPQHF. CDR3 in DNA: TGCAGTGCTAGGCTTGAGGTAAATCAGCCCCAGCATTTT.

The V and J genes are TRBV5-1 and TRBJ2-1; D unresolved. V shed 0 bases and J shed 4 bases, with 8 bases lying between them. The CDR3 is made up of 14 amino acids. Germline CDR1 reads SGHRS; CDR2 reads YFSETQ. CDR3 DNA: TGCGCCAGCAGCTTGGTGACCAGTTACAATGAGCAGTTCTTC. It yields the protein CASSLVTSYNEQFF.

The chain uses TRBV15 and TRBJ2-3; D is perhaps TRBD1 (6 bases). This CDR3 has 15 residues. V was pared by 1 base and J by 5 bases, with 13 bases between. Germline V gene data show CDR1 as LNHNV and CDR2 as YYDKDF (reference sequence). CDR3 residues: CATSRAGTREDTQYF. CDR3 nucleotides: TGTGCCACCAGCAGAGCCGGGACACGGGAAGATACGCAGTATTTT. The complete variable domain, with remaining parts taken from reference TRBV15 and TRBJ2-3, reads DAMVIQNPRYQVTQFGKPVTLSCSQTLNHNVMYWYQQKSSQAPKLLFHYYDKDFNNEADTPDNFQSRRPNTSFCFLDIRSPGLGDTAMYLCATSRAGTREDTQYFGPGTRLTVL.

This sequence joins TRBV5-1 and TRBJ2-7; D may be TRBD1 (6 bases). This CDR3 spans 14 amino acids. Germline values: CDR1 SGHRS, CDR2 YFSETQ. Trimming left V 5 bases short and J 2 bases short, with 14 bases between. This CDR3 reads CASRKVDRTYEQYF. CDR3 coding DNA: TGCGCCAGCAGGAAGGTCGACAGGACCTACGAGCAGTACTTC.

This clonotype was seen more than once but under ten times. CDR3 protein: CASSAQDRGTQYF. Here the CDR3 DNA reads TGTGCCAGCAGCGCCCAGGACAGGGGAACGCAGTATTTT. The chain couples TRBV7-2 to TRBJ2-3; TRBD1 aligns across 9 bases. The CDR3 covers 13 residues. CDR1 and CDR2 from the germline V gene are SGHTA and FQGNSA. J was trimmed by 9 bases and V by 5 bases; bases with no gene match: 6. The whole variable domain, remainder taken from reference TRBV7-2 and TRBJ2-3, is GAGVSQSPSNKVTEKGKDVELRCDPISGHTALYWYRQSLGQGLEFLIYFQGNSAPDKSGLPSDRFSAERTGGSVSTLTIQRTQQEDSAVYLCASSAQDRGTQYFGPGTRLTVL.

This clonotype was picked up many times. The chain links TRBV6-2 or TRBV6-3 to TRBJ1-2; perhaps TRBD1 as D (6 bases). Germline V gives CDR1 MNHEY, CDR2 SVGEGT. The CDR3 loop spans 13 amino acids. Deletions cut 2 bases from V and 2 bases from J, with 6 bases between. The CDR3 protein is CASSYGQNYGYTF. In nucleotides, the CDR3 is TGTGCCAGCAGTTACGGACAGAACTATGGCTACACCTTC.

This clonotype was counted a few times. The rearrangement joins TRBV20-1 to TRBJ1-1, with 7 bases identical to TRBD1. The CDR3 totals 15 residues. The J segment lost 3 bases and the V segment lost 3 bases, leaving 10 bases of the junction unmatched. Germline V CDR1 and CDR2: DFQATT, SNEGSKA (reference sequence). CDR3 sequence: CSASTPTGEYTEAFF. In DNA form, the CDR3 reads TGCAGTGCTAGTACCCCCACAGGGGAGTACACTGAAGCTTTCTTT.

This clonotype was observed at least ten times. The J gene is TRBJ2-4, the V gene TRBV12-3 or TRBV12-4, with D tentatively TRBD1 or TRBD2 (7 bases each). The CDR3 consists of 13 residues. V lost 3 bases and J 9 bases, leaving 12 bases between the germline ends. The CDR3 protein is CASSLGRGGIQYF. CDR3 in DNA: TGTGCCAGCAGTTTGGGCAGGGGGGGCATTCAGTACTTC.

CDR3 in DNA: TGTGCCAGCAGCAAGCGGACGGGGAACACTGAAGCTTTCTTT. Its protein product is CASSKRTGNTEAFF. The rearrangement uses TRBV9 and TRBJ1-1; D remains ambiguous. V lost 4 bases, J lost 1 base, and 11 bases lay in between. The CDR3 contains 14 residues. Germline CDR1 SGDLS, CDR2 YYNGEE.

This clonotype was counted at least ten times. The V call is TRBV5-1, the J call TRBJ1-4, with 7 bases matching TRBD1. V dropped 0 bases and J dropped 14; count of bases not matched to a gene: 13. CDR1 and CDR2 (germline): SGHRS, YFSETQ. The CDR3 sequence is 15 residues long. The CDR3 loop is CASSLAGQDLSGLFF. CDR3 nucleotide sequence: TGCGCCAGCAGCTTGGCCGGACAGGACCTCTCCGGGCTGTTTTTT.

This chain connects TRBV28 to TRBJ1-5; 10 bases match TRBD1. The germline gives CDR1 MDHEN, CDR2 SYDVKM. V lost 5 bases and J lost 6; bases outside the gene matches: 10. The CDR3 covers 16 residues. CDR3 in amino acids: CASSPPGTGDGQPQHF. DNA for the CDR3: TGTGCCAGCAGTCCTCCCGGGACAGGGGATGGTCAGCCCCAGCATTTT. The full variable domain, rest sourced from reference TRBV28 and TRBJ1-5, is DVKVTQSSRYLVKRTGEKVFLECVQDMDHENMFWYRQDPGLGLRLIYFSYDVKMKEKGDIPEGYSVSREKKERFSLILESASTNQTSMYLCASSPPGTGDGQPQHFGDGTRLSIL.

This clonotype showed up just a few times. This chain uses TRBV5-4 with TRBJ1-2; D is uncertain. Germline CDR1 SGHNT, CDR2 YYREEE (reference sequence). This CDR3 is 14 amino acids long. Between the trimmed V and J ends, which lost 4 bases and 7 bases, there was a span of 17 bases. CDR3 region: CASSPPHNSAGYTF. DNA for the CDR3: TGTGCCAGCAGCCCGCCACACAACTCCGCTGGCTACACCTTC.

This clonotype was seen a handful of times. This chain uses TRBV29-1 with TRBJ2-4; tentative D call: TRBD1 (6 bases). Germline CDR1 is SQVTM and CDR2 is ANQGSEA. V gave up 4 bases and J gave up 0 bases, with 10 bases separating them. This CDR3 spans 14 amino acids. The CDR3 sequence is CSVVVRGAKNIQYF. The CDR3 nucleotides are TGCAGCGTTGTGGTCAGGGGAGCCAAAAACATTCAGTACTTC.

This clonotype was counted between two and nine times. The chain is built from TRBV7-3 and TRBJ2-2; 7 bases are a match to TRBD1. Germline V CDR1 and CDR2: SGHTA, FQGTGA. The CDR3 has 15 amino acids. J was trimmed by 5 bases and V by 0 bases; bases with no gene match: 3. Here the CDR3 reads CASSLTGTATGELFF. The CDR3 DNA reads TGTGCCAGCAGCTTAACCGGGACAGCGACCGGGGAGCTGTTTTTT.

The table lists this clonotype with many counts. The chain employs TRBV7-9 and TRBJ2-4, with D maybe TRBD2 (5 bases). The CDR3 has 11 amino acids. Germline assignment: CDR1 SEHNR and CDR2 FQNEAQ (reference sequence). V was pared by 4 bases and J by 11 bases, with 9 bases between. Here the CDR3 DNA reads TGTGCCAGCAGCTCTGCCGGGGTTCAGTACTTC. Translation gives CASSSAGVQYF.

This clonotype turned up a few times. The J gene is TRBJ2-3, the V gene TRBV19; D is perhaps TRBD1 or TRBD2 (5 bases each). The germline gives CDR1 LNHDA, CDR2 SQIVND (reference sequence). Trimming cost V 6 bases and J 6 bases, with 19 bases left between them. This CDR3 has 15 residues. CDR3 DNA sequence: TGTGCCAGTAGCAACCGGGGACGGGCCACGGATACGCAGTATTTT. This encodes CASSNRGRATDTQYF.

This clonotype was recorded many times. The gene calls are TRBV7-9 and TRBJ2-1, with D perhaps matching TRBD2 (6 bases). The CDR3 spans 14 residues. V lost 6 bases and J lost 6, with 15 bases in between. Germline values: CDR1 SEHNR, CDR2 FQNEAQ (reference sequence). CDR3 in DNA: TGTGCCAGCAGTCCTATGGCGGGGTCCAATGAGCAGTTCTTC. Protein: CASSPMAGSNEQFF.

This clonotype came up many times. The chain uses TRBV7-9 and TRBJ1-1, with 9 bases fitting TRBD1. CDR1 is SEHNR, CDR2 FQNEAQ, per germline (reference sequence). The CDR3 runs 14 residues. V dropped 5 bases and J dropped 6; count of bases not matched to a gene: 7. CDR3 nucleotides: TGTGCCAGCAGCGCGGGACAGGGAAGCGCTGAAGCTTTCTTT. Its translation is CASSAGQGSAEAFF.